This T cell receptor beta chain is from a study of glioma-infiltrating T cells. Study outcomes and limitations: Above-expected tissue-blood divergence occurred in all gliomas, most in low-grade ones. Tissue and blood shared very few CDR3 sequences.

Per germline, CDR1 SGHTA and CDR2 FQGTGA. V lost 7 bases to trimming and J lost 3 bases, with 10 bases between them. The length of the CDR3 is 13 residues. This clonotype showed up many times. Its antigen is not known. Using RNA template, CDR3s of TCR alpha and beta were amplified with iRepertoire arm-PCR. Input was about 85-400 ng of tissue mRNA or PBMC total RNA. TCRdb used MiXCR to reprocess the multiplex PCR reads, holding one entry per CDR3 protein. The table records roughly 100,000 distinct CDR3 sequences, around 31% of them present only once. This receptor was taken from a human donor with low-grade glioma or glioblastoma, undergoing nonglioma brain surgery, or in good health (not recorded which). The sample was glioma tissue, nonneoplastic brain tissue, or PBMCs (not recorded which). The chain carries TRBV7-3 and TRBJ2-1, with D unresolved. CDR3 nucleotide sequence: TGTGCCAGCATCCTGGGAAGCTACAATGAGCAGTTCTTC. This codes for CASILGSYNEQFF.